This T cell receptor beta chain emerged from a study of CD8 T cells in ankylosing spondylitis. Study conclusions and caveats: In synovial fluid and blood from reactive arthritis, some motif variants were previously reported. A TCR beta motif of seven or eight highly homologous variants appeared characteristic of ankylosing spondylitis blood. Disease-linked clones had a CD8+ phenotype and relatively low frequency in peripheral blood.

Worth noting for this clonotype: Its antigen is not known.

Each CDR3 protein gets one entry after TCRdb re-called the 5' RACE reads with MiXCR. The sample lists more than 300,000 distinct CDR3 sequences, roughly 10% occurring once. CDR1 and CDR2 from the germline V gene are SGHDT and YYEEEE. V was pared by 0 bases and J by 4 bases, with 7 bases of the junction left unmatched. The CDR3 consists of 16 residues. This sequence was found in a female donor with ankylosing spondylitis or in good health (not recorded which). The chain links TRBV5-6 to TRBJ2-1; 7 nucleotides match TRBD2. The sequenced material came from blood, either unsorted or a sorted T cell fraction (not recorded which). The CDR3, as DNA: TGTGCCAGCAGCTTGGCCTTGGGAGGGCAATACAATGAGCAGTTCTTC. Translating it yields CASSLALGGQYNEQFF. The variable domain in full, completed from reference TRBV5-6 and TRBJ2-1, reads DAGVTQSPTHLIKTRGQQVTLRCSPKSGHDTVSWYQQALGQGPQFIFQYYEEEERQRGNFPDRFSGHQFPNYSSELNVNALLLGDSALYLCASSLALGGQYNEQFFGPGTRLTVL.